This TCR beta chain came from a study of T cells after yellow fever vaccination. TCRdb reprocessed the 5' RACE reads via MiXCR and lists one record per CDR3 protein. The sample yields some 220,000 distinct CDR3 sequences, roughly 3.3% seen once. Per germline, CDR1 SGHRS and CDR2 YFSETQ. V was clipped by 9 bases and J by 5 bases, with 20 bases between them. The CDR3 contains 14 residues. This clonotype was seen many times. The origin of this receptor is a man aged 18 to 29 who received the YFV17D yellow fever vaccine. The sample consisted of CD4+ T cells sorted from PBMCs, taken 10 days after the yellow fever booster vaccination. The chain joins TRBV5-1 to TRBJ1-2, with a weak D call TRBD1 (5 bases). The CDR3 bases are TGCGCCACCCGCGACTCCTTGACAGTGTATGGCTACACCTTC. Its translation: CATRDSLTVYGYTF. The full variable domain, rest sourced from reference TRBV5-1 and TRBJ1-2, is KAGVTQTPRYLIKTRGQQVTLSCSPISGHRSVSWYQQTPGQGLQFLFEYFSETQRNKGNFPGRFSGRQFSNSRSEMNVSTLELGDSALYLCATRDSLTVYGYTFGSGTRLTVV.